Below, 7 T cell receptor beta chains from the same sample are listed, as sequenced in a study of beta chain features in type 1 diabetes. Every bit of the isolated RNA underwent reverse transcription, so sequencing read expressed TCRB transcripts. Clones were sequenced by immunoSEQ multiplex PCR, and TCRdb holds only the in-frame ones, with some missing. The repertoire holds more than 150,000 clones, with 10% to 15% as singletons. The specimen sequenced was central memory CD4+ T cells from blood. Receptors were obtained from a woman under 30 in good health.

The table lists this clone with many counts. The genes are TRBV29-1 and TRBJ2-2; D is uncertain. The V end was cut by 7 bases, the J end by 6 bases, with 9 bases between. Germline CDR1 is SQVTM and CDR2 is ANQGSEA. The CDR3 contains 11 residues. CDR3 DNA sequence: TGCAGCGCCCGGAGTTCCGGGGAGCTGTTTTTT. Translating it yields CSARSSGELFF.

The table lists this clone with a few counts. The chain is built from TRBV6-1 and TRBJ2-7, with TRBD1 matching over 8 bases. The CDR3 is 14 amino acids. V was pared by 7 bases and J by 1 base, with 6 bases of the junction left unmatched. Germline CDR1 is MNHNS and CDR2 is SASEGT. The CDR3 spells CASILTGVSYEQYF. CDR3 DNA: TGTGCCAGCATCCTGACAGGGGTATCCTACGAGCAGTACTTC.

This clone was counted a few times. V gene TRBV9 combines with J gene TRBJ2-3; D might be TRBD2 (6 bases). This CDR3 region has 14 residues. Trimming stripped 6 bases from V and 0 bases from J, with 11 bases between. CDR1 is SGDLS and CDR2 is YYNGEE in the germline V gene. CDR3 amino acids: CASTKEGSTDTQYF. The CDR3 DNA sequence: TGTGCCAGCACTAAGGAGGGAAGCACAGATACGCAGTATTTT.

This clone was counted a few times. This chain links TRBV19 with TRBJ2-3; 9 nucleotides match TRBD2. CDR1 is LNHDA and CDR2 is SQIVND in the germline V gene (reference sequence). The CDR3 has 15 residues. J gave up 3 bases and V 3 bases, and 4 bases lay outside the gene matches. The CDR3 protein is CASSIGGRVTDTQYF. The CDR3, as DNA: TGTGCCAGTAGTATCGGCGGGAGGGTAACAGATACGCAGTATTTT.

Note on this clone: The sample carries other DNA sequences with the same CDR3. This CDR3 reads CASSPLSSGIYNEQFF. The CDR3 DNA follows: TGTGCCAGCTCACCACTGTCTAGCGGAATCTACAATGAGCAGTTCTTC. V usage is TRBV18 and J usage is TRBJ2-1; 7 nucleotides align to TRBD2. With 1 base clipped from V and 3 bases from J, the junction kept 6 bases outside the gene matches. From germline, CDR1 is KGHSH and CDR2 LQKENI. The CDR3 loop spans 16 amino acids.

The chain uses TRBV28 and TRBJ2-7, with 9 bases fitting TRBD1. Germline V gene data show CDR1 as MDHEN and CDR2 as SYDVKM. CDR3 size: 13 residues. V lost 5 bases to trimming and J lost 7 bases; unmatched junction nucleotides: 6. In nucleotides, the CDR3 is TGTGCCAGCAGTAGGACAGGGGTGGGTGAGCAGTACTTC. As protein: CASSRTGVGEQYF.

The CDR3 protein is CASSYLYEQYF. The CDR3 DNA reads TGTGCCAGCAGTTACCTCTACGAGCAGTACTTC. The chain employs TRBV6-5 and TRBJ2-7; D uncertain. Germline assignment: CDR1 MNHEY and CDR2 SVGAGI. There are 11 residues in the CDR3. Trimming shortened V by 2 bases and J by 3 bases, and 2 bases separated the two germline ends.